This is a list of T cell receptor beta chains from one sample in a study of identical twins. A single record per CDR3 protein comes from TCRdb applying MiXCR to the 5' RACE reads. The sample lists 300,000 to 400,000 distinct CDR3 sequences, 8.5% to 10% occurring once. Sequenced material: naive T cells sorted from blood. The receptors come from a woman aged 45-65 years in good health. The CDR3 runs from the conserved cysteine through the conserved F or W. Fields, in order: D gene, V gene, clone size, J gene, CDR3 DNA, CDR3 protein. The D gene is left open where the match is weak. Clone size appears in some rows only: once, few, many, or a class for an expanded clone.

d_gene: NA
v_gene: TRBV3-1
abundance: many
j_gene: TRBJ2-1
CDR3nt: TGTGCCAGCAGCCAAGAAAGGAGTACCTACAATGAGCAGTTCTTC
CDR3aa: CASSQERSTYNEQFF

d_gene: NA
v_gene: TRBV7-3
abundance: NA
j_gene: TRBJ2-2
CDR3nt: TGTGCCAGCAGCTTAGGGCCTGCCGGGGACACCGGGGAGCTGTTTTTT
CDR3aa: CASSLGPAGDTGELFF

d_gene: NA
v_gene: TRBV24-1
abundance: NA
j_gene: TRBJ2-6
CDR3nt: TGTGCCACTAGCAGGAGTCCCTCCTCTGGGGCCAACGTCCTGACTTTC
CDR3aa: CATSRSPSSGANVLTF

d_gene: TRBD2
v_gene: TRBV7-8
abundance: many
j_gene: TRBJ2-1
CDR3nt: TGTGCCAGCAGCCTCGGGAGGCATGAGCAGTTCTTC
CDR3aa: CASSLGRHEQFF

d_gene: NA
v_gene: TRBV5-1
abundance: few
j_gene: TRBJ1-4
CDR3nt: TGCGCCAGCAGCCCTTCTATCGTCTTTGCTAATGAAAAACTGTTTTTT
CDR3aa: CASSPSIVFANEKLFF

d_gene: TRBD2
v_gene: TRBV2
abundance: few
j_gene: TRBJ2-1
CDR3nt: TGTGCCAGCAGTGAAGCCTCGACTAGCGGGAGGGCCGCCTACAATGAGCAGTTCTTC
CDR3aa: CASSEASTSGRAAYNEQFF

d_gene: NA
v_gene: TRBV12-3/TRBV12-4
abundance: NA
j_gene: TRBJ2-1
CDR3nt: TGTGCCAGCAGTTTAGCCCCTGCATACTACAATGAGCAGTTCTTC
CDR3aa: CASSLAPAYYNEQFF

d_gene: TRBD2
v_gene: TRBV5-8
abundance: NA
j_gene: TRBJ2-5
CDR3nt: TGTGCCAGCAGCTCCGGGACTAGCGGCGGTGAGACCCAGTACTTC
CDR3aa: CASSSGTSGGETQYF

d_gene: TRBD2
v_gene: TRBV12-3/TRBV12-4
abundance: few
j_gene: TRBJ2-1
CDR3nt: TGTGCCAGCAGACGAGGGGCTAGCGGGAGCGATGAGCAGTTCTTC
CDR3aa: CASRRGASGSDEQFF

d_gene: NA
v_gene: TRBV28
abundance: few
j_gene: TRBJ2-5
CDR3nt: TGTGCCAGCAACGACCAAGAGACCCAGTACTTC
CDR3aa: CASNDQETQYF

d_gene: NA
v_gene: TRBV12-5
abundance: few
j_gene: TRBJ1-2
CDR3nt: TGTGCTAGTGGTTTAGTACAGGACTATGGCTACACCTTC
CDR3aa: CASGLVQDYGYTF

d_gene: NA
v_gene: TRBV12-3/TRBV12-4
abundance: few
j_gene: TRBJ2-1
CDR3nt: TGTGCCAGCCGGCCAGGGGCGGGAAATGAGCAGTTCTTC
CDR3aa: CASRPGAGNEQFF

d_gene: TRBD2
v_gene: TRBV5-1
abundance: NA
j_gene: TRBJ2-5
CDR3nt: TGCGCCAGCAGCAGGACTAGTCGGGAAGAGACCCAGTACTTC
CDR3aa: CASSRTSREETQYF

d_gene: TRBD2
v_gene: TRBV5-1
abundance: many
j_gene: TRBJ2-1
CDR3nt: TGCGCCAGCAGTACTAGCAGCGGGGAGAATGAGCAGTTCTTC
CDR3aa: CASSTSSGENEQFF

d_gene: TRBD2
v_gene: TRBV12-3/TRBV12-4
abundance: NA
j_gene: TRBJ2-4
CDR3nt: TGTGCCAGCAGTTCCCGACTAGCGGGGCCAACTAAAGCCAAAAACATTCAGTACTTC
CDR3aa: CASSSRLAGPTKAKNIQYF

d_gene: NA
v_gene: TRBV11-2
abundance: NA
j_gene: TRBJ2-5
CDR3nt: TGTGCCAGCAGTTCCCTTAGAGGGAGTGCCGAGACCCAGTACTTC
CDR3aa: CASSSLRGSAETQYF

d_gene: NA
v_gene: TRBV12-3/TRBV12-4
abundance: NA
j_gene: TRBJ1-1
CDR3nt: TGTGCCAGCAGTTTATTCGTTTGGGGGACTGAAGCTTTCTTT
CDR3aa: CASSLFVWGTEAFF

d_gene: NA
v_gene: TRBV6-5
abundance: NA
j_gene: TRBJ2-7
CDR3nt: TGTGCCAGCAGTACCTCGACAGGGAGGATCAGCGAGCAGTACTTC
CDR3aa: CASSTSTGRISEQYF

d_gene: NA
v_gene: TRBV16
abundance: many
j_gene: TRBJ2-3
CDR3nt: TGTGCCAGCAGCCCTATTCTCAGCACAGATACGCAGTATTTT
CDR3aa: CASSPILSTDTQYF

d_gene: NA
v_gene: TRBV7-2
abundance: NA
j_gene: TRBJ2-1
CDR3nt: TGTGCCAGCCCTGGAAGCCGGTCCTCCTACAATGAGCAGTTCTTC
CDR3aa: CASPGSRSSYNEQFF